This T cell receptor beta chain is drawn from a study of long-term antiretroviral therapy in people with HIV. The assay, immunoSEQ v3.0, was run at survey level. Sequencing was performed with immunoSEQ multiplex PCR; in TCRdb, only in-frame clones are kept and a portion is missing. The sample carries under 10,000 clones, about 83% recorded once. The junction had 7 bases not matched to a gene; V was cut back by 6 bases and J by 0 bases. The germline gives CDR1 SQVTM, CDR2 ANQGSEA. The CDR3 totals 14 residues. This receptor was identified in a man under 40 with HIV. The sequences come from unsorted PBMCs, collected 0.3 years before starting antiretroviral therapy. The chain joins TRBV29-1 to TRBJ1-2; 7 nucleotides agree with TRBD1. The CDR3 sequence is CSVYLQGTNYGYTF. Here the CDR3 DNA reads TGCAGCGTGTACCTACAGGGGACTAACTATGGCTACACCTTC.